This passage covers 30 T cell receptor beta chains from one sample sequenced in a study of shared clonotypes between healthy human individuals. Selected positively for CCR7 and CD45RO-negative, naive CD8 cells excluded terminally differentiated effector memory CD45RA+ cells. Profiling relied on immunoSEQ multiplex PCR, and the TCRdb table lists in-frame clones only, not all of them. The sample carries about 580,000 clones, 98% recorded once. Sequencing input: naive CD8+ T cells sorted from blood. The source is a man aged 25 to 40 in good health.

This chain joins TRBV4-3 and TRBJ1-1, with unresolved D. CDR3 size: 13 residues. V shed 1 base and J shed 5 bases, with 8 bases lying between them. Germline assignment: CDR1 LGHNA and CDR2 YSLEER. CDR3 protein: CASSQGPGTEAFF. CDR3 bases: TGCGCCAGCAGCCAAGGACCGGGGACTGAAGCTTTCTTT.

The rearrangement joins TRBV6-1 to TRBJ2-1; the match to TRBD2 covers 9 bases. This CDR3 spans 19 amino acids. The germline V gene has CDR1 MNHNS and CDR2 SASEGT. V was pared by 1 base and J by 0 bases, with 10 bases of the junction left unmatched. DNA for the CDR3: TGTGCCAGCAGTGAAGAATGGCTAGCGGGGTATAGCTCCTACAATGAGCAGTTCTTC. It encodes CASSEEWLAGYSSYNEQFF.

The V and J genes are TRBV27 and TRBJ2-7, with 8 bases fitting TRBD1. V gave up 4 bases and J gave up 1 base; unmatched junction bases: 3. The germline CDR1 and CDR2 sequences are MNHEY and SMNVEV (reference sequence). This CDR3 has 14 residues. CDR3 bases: TGTGCCAGCAGTTACCAGGGGGCTTCCTACGAGCAGTACTTC. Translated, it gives CASSYQGASYEQYF.

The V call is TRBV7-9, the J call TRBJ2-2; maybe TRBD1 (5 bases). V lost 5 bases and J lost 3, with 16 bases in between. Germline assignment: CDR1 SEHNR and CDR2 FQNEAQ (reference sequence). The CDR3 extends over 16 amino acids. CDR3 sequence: CASSRVPDMYTGELFF. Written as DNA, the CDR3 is TGTGCCAGCAGCCGGGTCCCGGACATGTACACCGGGGAGCTGTTTTTT.

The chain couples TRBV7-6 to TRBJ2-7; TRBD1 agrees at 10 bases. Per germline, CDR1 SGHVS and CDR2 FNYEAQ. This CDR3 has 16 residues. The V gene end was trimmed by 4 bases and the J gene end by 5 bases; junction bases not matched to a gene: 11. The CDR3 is CASSSGTGDGGDEQYF. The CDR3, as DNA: TGTGCCAGCAGCTCGGGGACAGGGGACGGTGGGGACGAGCAGTACTTC.

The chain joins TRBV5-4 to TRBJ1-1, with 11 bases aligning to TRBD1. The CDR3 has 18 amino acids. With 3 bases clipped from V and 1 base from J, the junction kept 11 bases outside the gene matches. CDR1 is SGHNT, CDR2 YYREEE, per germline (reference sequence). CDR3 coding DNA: TGTGCCAGCAGCTGGCCCCTCGGACAGGGGGCGACGAACACTGAAGCTTTCTTT. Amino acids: CASSWPLGQGATNTEAFF.

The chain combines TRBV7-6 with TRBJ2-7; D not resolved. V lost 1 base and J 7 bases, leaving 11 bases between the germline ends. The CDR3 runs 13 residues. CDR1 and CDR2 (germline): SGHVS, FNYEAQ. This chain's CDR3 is CASSLGASGEQYF. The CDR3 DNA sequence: TGTGCCAGCAGCTTAGGGGCCTCTGGGGAGCAGTACTTC. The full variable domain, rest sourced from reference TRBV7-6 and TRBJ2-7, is GAGVSQSPRYKVTKRGQDVALRCDPISGHVSLYWYRQALGQGPEFLTYFNYEAQQDKSGLPNDRFSAERPEGSISTLTIQRTEQRDSAMYRCASSLGASGEQYFGPGTRLTVT.

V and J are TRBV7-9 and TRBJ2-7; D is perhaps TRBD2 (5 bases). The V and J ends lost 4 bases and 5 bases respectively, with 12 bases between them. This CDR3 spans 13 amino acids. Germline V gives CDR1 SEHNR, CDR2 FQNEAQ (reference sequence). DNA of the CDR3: TGTGCCAGCAGCTATCTCACCGGGAACGAGCAGTACTTC. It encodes CASSYLTGNEQYF.

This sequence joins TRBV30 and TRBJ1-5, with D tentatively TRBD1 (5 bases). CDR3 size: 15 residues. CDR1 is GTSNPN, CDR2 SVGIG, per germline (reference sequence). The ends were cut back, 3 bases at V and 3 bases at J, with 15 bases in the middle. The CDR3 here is CAWRPTTALNQPQHF. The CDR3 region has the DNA TGTGCCTGGAGGCCGACGACAGCCCTCAATCAGCCCCAGCATTTT.

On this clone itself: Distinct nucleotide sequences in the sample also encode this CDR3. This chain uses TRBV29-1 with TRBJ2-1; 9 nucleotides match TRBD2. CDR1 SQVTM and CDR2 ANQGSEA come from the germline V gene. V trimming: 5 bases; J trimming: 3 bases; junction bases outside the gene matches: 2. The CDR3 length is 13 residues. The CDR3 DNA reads TGCAGCGTTCGACTAGCGGACTACAATGAGCAGTTCTTC. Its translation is CSVRLADYNEQFF.

CDR3 region: CASSLEGPDTQYF. The CDR3 DNA follows: TGTGCCAGCAGCTTAGAGGGGCCAGATACGCAGTATTTT. The gene calls are TRBV7-6 and TRBJ2-3; tentatively, D is TRBD1 (5 bases). CDR3 length: 13 amino acids. V lost 1 base and J 4 bases, leaving 6 bases between the germline ends. Germline V CDR1 and CDR2: SGHVS, FNYEAQ.

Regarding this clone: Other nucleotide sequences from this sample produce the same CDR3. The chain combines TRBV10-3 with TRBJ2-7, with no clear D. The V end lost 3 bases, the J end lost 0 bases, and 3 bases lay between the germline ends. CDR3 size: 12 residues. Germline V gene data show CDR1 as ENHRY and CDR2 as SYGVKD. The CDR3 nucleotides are TGTGCCATCAGTGACCTCTCCTACGAGCAGTACTTC. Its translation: CAISDLSYEQYF.

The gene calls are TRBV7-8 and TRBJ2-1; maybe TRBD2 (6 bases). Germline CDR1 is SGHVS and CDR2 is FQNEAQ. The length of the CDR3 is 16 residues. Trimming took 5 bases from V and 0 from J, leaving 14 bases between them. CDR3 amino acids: CASSPPAGSSYNEQFF. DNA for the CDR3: TGTGCCAGCAGCCCGCCCGCGGGGAGCTCCTACAATGAGCAGTTCTTC.

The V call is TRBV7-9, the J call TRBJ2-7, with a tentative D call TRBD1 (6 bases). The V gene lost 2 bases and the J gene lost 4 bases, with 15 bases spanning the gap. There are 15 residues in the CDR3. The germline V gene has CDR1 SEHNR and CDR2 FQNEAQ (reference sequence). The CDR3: CASSLSAGELYEQYF. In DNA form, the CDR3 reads TGTGCCAGCAGCTTAAGCGCAGGGGAGTTGTACGAGCAGTACTTC.

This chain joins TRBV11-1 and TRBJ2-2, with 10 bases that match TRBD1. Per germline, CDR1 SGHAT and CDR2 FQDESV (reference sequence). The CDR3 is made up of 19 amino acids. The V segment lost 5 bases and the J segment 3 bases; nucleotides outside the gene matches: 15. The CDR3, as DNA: TGTGCCAGCAGCCCCGGTGGTTCACGGGACAGGGGCCACACCGGGGAGCTGTTTTTT. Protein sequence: CASSPGGSRDRGHTGELFF.

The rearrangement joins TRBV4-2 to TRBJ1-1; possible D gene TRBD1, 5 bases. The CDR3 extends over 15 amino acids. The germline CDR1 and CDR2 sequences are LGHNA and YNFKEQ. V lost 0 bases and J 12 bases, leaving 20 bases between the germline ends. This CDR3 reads CASSQDLGTTRSTFF. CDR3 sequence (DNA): TGTGCCAGCAGCCAAGATCTTGGGACGACACGGTCGACTTTCTTT.

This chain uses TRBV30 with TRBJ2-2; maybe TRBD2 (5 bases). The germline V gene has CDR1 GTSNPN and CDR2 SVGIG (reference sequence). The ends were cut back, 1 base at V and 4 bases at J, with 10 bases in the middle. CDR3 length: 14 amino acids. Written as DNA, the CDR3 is TGTGCCTGGAGTGCGGGGATCGGCACCGGGGAGCTGTTTTTT. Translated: CAWSAGIGTGELFF.

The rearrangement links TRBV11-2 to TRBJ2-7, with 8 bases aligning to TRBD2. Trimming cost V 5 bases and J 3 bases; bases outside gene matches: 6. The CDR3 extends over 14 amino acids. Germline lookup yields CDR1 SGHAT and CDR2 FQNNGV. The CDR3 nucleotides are TGTGCCAGCAGCCGTACTAGCGGAGACTACGAGCAGTACTTC. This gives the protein CASSRTSGDYEQYF.

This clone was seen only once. CDR3 DNA sequence: TGTGCCAGCAGTTCCTCTCGGGACAGCAATGAGCAGTTCTTC. It translates to CASSSSRDSNEQFF. V gene TRBV6-6 combines with J gene TRBJ2-1; 7 bases are a match to TRBD1. The CDR3 spans 14 residues. With 4 bases clipped from V and 6 bases from J, the junction kept 6 bases outside the gene matches. Looked up from germline, CDR1 is MNHNY and CDR2 is SVGAGI (reference sequence).

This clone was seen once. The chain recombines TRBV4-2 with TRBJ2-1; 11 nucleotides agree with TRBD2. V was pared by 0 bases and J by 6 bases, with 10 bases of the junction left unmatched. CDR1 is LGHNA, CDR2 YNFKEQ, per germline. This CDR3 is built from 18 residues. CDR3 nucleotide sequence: TGTGCCAGCAGCCAAGATCCCCTAGCGGGAGGTTTGATCAATGAGCAGTTCTTC. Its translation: CASSQDPLAGGLINEQFF.

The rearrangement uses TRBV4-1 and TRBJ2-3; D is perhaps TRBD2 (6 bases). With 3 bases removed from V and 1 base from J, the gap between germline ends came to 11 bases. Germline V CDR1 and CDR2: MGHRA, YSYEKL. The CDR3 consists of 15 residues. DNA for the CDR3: TGCGCCAGCAGCCATAGCGGCGGGGGCACAGATACGCAGTATTTT. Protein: CASSHSGGGTDTQYF.

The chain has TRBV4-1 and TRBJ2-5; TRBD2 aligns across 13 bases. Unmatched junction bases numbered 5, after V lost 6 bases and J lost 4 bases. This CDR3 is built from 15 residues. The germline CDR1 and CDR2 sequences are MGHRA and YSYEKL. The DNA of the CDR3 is TGCGCCAGCAGATCGGGACTAGCGGGATCAGAGACCCAGTACTTC. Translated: CASRSGLAGSETQYF.

CDR3 sequence (DNA): TGTGCCAGCAGCCGGGAGGGCCTGCACGAGCAGTACTTC. It yields the protein CASSREGLHEQYF. This chain joins TRBV9 and TRBJ2-7, with 8 bases lining up with TRBD2. The CDR3 length is 13 residues. Germline V gives CDR1 SGDLS, CDR2 YYNGEE. V was clipped by 4 bases and J by 5 bases; unmatched bases: 5.

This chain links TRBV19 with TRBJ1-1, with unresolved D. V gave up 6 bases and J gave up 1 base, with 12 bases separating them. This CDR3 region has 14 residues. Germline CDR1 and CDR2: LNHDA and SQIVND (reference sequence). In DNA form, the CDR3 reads TGTGCCAGTAGGGCCGGAGGGCCGAACACTGAAGCTTTCTTT. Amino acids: CASRAGGPNTEAFF. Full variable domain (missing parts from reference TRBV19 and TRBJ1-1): DGGITQSPKYLFRKEGQNVTLSCEQNLNHDAMYWYRQDPGQGLRLIYYSQIVNDFQKGDIAEGYSVSREKKESFPLTVTSAQKNPTAFYLCASRAGGPNTEAFFGQGTRLTVV.

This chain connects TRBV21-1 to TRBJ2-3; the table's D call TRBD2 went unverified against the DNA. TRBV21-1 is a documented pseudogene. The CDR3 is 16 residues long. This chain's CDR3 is CAPRGGAGEGTDTQYF. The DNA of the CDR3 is TGTGCCCCTAGAGGGGGAGCGGGAGAGGGGACAGATACGCAGTATTTT.

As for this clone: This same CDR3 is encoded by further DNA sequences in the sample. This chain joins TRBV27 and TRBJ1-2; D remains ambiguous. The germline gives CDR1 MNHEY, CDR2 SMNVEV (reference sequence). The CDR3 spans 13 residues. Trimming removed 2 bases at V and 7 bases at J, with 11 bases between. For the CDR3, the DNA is TGTGCCAGCAGTTTAAGCAGCGGTGGTGGCTACACCTTC. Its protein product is CASSLSSGGGYTF.

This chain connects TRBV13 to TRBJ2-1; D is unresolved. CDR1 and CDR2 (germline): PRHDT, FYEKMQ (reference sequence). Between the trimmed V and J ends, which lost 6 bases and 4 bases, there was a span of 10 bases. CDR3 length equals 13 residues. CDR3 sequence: CASSPLGYNEQFF. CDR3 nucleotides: TGTGCCAGCAGTCCCCTAGGTTACAATGAGCAGTTCTTC.

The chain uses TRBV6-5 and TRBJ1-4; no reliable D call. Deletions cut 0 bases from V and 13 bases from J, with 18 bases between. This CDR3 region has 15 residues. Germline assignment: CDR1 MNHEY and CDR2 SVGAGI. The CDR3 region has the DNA TGTGCCAGCAGTTACTCGAGCGGGCACCCAGAGGTACTGTTTTTT. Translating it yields CASSYSSGHPEVLFF.

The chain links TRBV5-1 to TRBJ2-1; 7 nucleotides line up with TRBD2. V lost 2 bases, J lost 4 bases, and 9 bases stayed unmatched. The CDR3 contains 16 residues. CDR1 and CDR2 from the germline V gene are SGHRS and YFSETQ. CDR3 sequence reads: CASSFRTAGKYNEQFF. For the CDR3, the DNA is TGCGCCAGCAGCTTTCGTACAGCGGGAAAGTACAATGAGCAGTTCTTC.

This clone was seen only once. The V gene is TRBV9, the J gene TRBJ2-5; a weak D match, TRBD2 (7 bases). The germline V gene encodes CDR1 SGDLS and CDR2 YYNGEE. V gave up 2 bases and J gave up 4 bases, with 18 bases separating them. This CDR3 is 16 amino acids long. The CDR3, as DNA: TGTGCCAGCAGCGTCAAGATTGGGGGGGCAGGAGAGACCCAGTACTTC. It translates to CASSVKIGGAGETQYF.